The sequence of this TCR beta chain was determined in a study of blood T cell repertoires in COVID-19. TCRdb's table, derived via immunoSEQ multiplex PCR, lists solely in-frame clones and lacks some. The repertoire holds about 260,000 clones, with 80% to 90% as singletons. CDR1 is LGHNA, CDR2 YSLEER, per germline. CDR3 length: 17 amino acids. The ends were cut back, 0 bases at V and 3 bases at J, with 15 bases in the middle. The clonotype was recovered from a woman aged 50 to 65 with acute or convalescent COVID-19. Sequencing was performed on peripheral blood. The genes are TRBV4-3 and TRBJ2-4; tentative D call: TRBD1 (6 bases). The CDR3 DNA is TGCGCCAGCAGCCAAGAGAGGGGGACCTACGGCAAAAACATTCAGTACTTC. Translating it yields CASSQERGTYGKNIQYF.